This entry is about one T cell receptor (beta chain). Its antigen is currently unknown. This sample was taken from a study of cytomegalovirus exposure and HLA in healthy donors. General observations from the study: Sequencing artifact likely explains a cluster of highly shared sequence variants.

Primers: 60 Vbeta forward and 13 Jbeta reverse. Measured with immunoSEQ multiplex PCR; TCRdb has only the in-frame clones, and not every one. The sample has 90,000 to 130,000 clones, about four fifths seen once; the top ten hold 20% to 25%. Losses at the gene ends were 4 bases for V and 2 bases for J; bases not matched to a gene: 12. There are 17 residues in the CDR3. Germline CDR1 and CDR2: SGDLS and YYNGEE. This clonotype was sampled from a young man in good health and CMV-seropositive. The rearrangement uses TRBV9 and TRBJ2-5, with 9 bases aligning to TRBD1. Specimen: PBMCs. CDR3 in DNA: TGTGCCAGCAGCCAGACAGGGGGAAGCCCCGGACAAGAGACCCAGTACTTC. Protein sequence: CASSQTGGSPGQETQYF. The variable domain in full, with the rest retrieved from reference TRBV9 and TRBJ2-5, is DSGVTQTPKHLITATGQRVTLRCSPRSGDLSVYWYQQSLDQGLQFLIQYYNGEERAKGNILERFSAQQFPDLHSELNLSSLELGDSALYFCASSQTGGSPGQETQYFGPGTRLLVL.